Given below is one T cell receptor beta chain in context. Germline values: CDR1 SGHRS, CDR2 YFSETQ. The CDR3 extends over 14 amino acids. Trimming took off 0 bases at V and 6 bases at J, with 12 bases between the two ends. This sample is drawn from a study of blood T cell repertoires in COVID-19. Study context: Researchers got acute and convalescent COVID-19 samples from the United States, Italy and Spain. Sources were T cells, B-cell-depleted T cells, or PBMCs; the material itself was cDNA or gDNA.

The assay was immunoSEQ multiplex PCR, and TCRdb's table has in-frame clones only and misses some. The table lists approximately 70,000 clones, approximately 77% of them singletons. This chain links TRBV5-1 with TRBJ1-2; D gene ambiguous. Sequencing input: peripheral blood. The sequence was collected from a woman between 65 and 79 years old with acute or convalescent COVID-19. The CDR3 protein is CASSLARGLDGYTF. The CDR3 coding sequence is TGCGCCAGCAGCTTGGCCCGAGGGCTGGATGGCTACACCTTC.